The TCR beta chain under discussion was sequenced for a study of Ad26.COV2.S vaccination and SARS-CoV-2 variants (dated by TCRdb to about 2021). With regard to the full study: Donors in the vaccine arm were drawn from COV1001, a multicentre, randomized, double-blind, placebo-controlled phase I-IIa trial testing Ad26.COV2.S in healthy adults. The TCR-sequenced set comprised around 30 samples: about 19 Ad26.COV2.S vaccine recipients, 5 placebo recipients and 8 SARS-CoV-2 convalescent individuals. Participants in the trial were split at random into five groups of five each, receiving low-dose or high-dose Ad26.COV2.S once or twice, or else placebo on both occasions. Throughout the experiments and outcome assessment, investigators stayed blinded to trial group allocation. TCRbeta repertoire sequencing was used to assess the specificity and breadth of SARS-CoV-2-reactive T cell receptors after Ad26.COV2.S vaccination. Dosing of Ad26.COV2.S was intramuscular, at either 5x10^10 or 1x10^11 viral particles, delivered as one shot or as two shots spaced 56 days apart. Study-level results and caveats: The authors noted that the TCR breadth and depth analyses may have underestimated total T cell responses. Vaccine and placebo recipients had comparable non-spike TCR breadth, which fits with the vaccine containing only spike. Substantial breadth of spike-specific CD8+ and CD4+ T cell responses was reported after vaccination. Comparing responses between vaccine doses or regimens was not something the study was powered to do. Higher spike-specific TCR breadth was observed in Ad26.COV2.S recipients than in placebo recipients (P = 0.0014).

The immunoSEQ Assay was used to sequence TCRbeta CDR3 regions. After extraction, genomic DNA underwent amplification by bias-controlled multiplex PCR, followed by high-throughput sequencing. The paper's data handling went like this. Collapsing and filtering of sequences were performed to quantify the absolute abundance of each unique TCRbeta CDR3 region. T cell fraction was estimated by normalization of TCRbeta template counts to usable DNA, with usable DNA being measured through amplification of reference genes present in all nucleated cells. Repertoire TCRs were annotated as SARS-CoV-2-specific when V gene, CDR3 amino acid sequence and J gene were exactly matched to a known reactive TCR set. The reference SARS-CoV-2 TCR set was derived from MIRA and filtered for enrichment in COVID-19-positive ImmuneCODE repertoires, a step that removed public or cross-reactive TCRs. Drawing on the MIRA antigens, annotated TCRs were analysed further at the level of specific ORF or position within ORF. Breadth was defined as the number of annotated unique rearrangements divided by the total number of unique productive rearrangements, and depth was defined as the summed frequency of the annotated unique rearrangements. TCR breadth was compared between groups using two-sided Wilcoxon rank-sum tests. The clones in this table, taken by TCRdb from immuneACCESS, are in-frame only. Not every clone is retained; where verified, under half of the shortfall comes from an unresolved V gene, and the cause of the rest is unknown. V and J calls and clone size come straight from that table; D and trimming were deduced from the DNA. A total of fewer than 400,000 clones appear in this sample, around 84% of them only once. 1.9% of the sample goes to the ten largest clones.

On this clone itself: The antigen it recognizes is unknown. Qualities for individual bases were not recorded, and no much larger clone is one base off.

From the cysteine through the phenylalanine, the CDR3 covers 16 amino acids. The kept DNA is CDR3 alone, 48 bases in frame from the first base. The germline ends are 19 bases apart after V is trimmed by 8 bases and J by 0 bases. CDR1 and CDR2 (SGHTA, FQGTGA) derive from the germline V gene. The treatment or condition label, as the study defines it: 15 to 20 received Ad26.COV2.S at low or high dose, single or two shots; about 5 received placebo; per-sample allocation not given. For vaccine and placebo recipients, the sequenced repertoires came from samples collected on day 63 after the first injection. Between 29 July and 7 August 2020, Cohort 1b enrolled 25 adults aged 18-55 years at one site in Boston, USA. As a vaccine, Ad26.COV2.S was a replication-incompetent adenovirus type 26 vector that expressed a prefusion-stabilized SARS-CoV-2 spike protein derived from the original Wuhan strain.

The rearranged chain carries TRBV7-3 and TRBJ1-2, and perhaps TRBD1 as D gene, on 5 matching bases. Source: peripheral blood, taken in a trial of Ad26.COV2.S vaccine versus placebo. The origin of this receptor is a person aged 18 to 65 who received the Ad26.COV2.S COVID-19 vaccine or a placebo. This receptor carries the CDR3 CASPLKGRGSNYGYTF. The base sequence is TGTGCCAGCCCGTTAAAGGGGCGTGGTTCTAACTATGGCTACACCTTC.